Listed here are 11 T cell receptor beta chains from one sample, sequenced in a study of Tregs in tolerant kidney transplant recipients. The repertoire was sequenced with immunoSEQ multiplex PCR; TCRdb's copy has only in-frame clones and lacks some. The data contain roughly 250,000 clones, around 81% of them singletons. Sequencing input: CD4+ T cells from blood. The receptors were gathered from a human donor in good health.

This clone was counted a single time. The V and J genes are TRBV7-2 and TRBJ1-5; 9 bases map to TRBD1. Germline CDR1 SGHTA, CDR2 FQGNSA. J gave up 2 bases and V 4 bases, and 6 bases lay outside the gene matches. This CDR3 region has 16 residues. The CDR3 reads CASSSTGGPGNQPQHF. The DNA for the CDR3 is TGTGCCAGCAGCTCTACAGGGGGCCCTGGCAATCAGCCCCAGCATTTT.

CDR3 residues: CASSLTGQALWDEQFF. CDR3 DNA sequence: TGTGCCAGCAGCTTAACGGGACAAGCCCTGTGGGATGAGCAGTTCTTC. The chain employs TRBV11-2 and TRBJ2-1; weak D call: TRBD1 (6 bases). The CDR3 has 16 residues. Looked up from germline, CDR1 is SGHAT and CDR2 is FQNNGV. Between the trimmed V and J ends, which lost 2 bases and 8 bases, there was a span of 19 bases. The variable domain in full, with the rest retrieved from reference TRBV11-2 and TRBJ2-1, is EAGVAQSPRYKIIEKRQSVAFWCNPISGHATLYWYQQILGQGPKLLIQFQNNGVVDDSQLPKDRFSAERLKGVDSTLKIQPAKLEDSAVYLCASSLTGQALWDEQFFGPGTRLTVL.

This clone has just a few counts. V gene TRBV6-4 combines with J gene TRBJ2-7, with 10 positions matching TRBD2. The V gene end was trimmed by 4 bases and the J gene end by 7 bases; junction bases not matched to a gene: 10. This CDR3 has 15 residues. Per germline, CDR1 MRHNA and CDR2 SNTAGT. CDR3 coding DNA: TGTGCCAGCAGTGCTCGAGCGGGAGGGCCGGGGGAGCAGTACTTC. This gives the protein CASSARAGGPGEQYF.

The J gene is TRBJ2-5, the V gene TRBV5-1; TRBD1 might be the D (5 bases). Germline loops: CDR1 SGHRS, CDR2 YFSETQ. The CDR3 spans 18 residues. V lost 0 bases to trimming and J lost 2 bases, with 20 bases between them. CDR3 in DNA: TGCGCCAGCAGCTTGGCGGTCCGAGTTCTGCGGACACAAGAGACCCAGTACTTC. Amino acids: CASSLAVRVLRTQETQYF.

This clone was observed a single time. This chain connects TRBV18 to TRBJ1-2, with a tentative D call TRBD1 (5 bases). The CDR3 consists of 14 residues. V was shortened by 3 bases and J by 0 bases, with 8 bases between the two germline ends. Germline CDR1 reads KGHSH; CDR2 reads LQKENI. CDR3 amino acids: CASSPRDANYGYTF. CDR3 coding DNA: TGTGCCAGCTCACCCAGGGACGCTAACTATGGCTACACCTTC.

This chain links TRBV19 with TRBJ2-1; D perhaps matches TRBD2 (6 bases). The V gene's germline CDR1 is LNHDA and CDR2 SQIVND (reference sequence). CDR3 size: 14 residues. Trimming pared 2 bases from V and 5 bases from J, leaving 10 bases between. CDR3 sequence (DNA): TGTGCCAGTAGTATAACACGGGGGAACAATGAGCAGTTCTTC. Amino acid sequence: CASSITRGNNEQFF. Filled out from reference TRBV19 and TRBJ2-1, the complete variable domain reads DGGITQSPKYLFRKEGQNVTLSCEQNLNHDAMYWYRQDPGQGLRLIYYSQIVNDFQKGDIAEGYSVSREKKESFPLTVTSAQKNPTAFYLCASSITRGNNEQFFGPGTRLTVL.

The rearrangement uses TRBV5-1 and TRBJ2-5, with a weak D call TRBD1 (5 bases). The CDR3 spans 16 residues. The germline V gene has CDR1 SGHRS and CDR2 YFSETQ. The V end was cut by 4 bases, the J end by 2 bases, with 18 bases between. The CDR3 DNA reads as TGCGCCAGCAGCCCAGGGTGGGGCCCGTTACAAGAGACCCAGTACTTC. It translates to CASSPGWGPLQETQYF.

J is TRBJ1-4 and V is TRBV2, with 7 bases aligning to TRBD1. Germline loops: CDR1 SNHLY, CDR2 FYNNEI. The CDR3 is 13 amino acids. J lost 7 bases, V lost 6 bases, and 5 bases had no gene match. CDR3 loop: CASSNRGGEKLFF. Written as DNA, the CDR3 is TGTGCCAGCAGCAACAGGGGCGGTGAAAAACTGTTTTTT. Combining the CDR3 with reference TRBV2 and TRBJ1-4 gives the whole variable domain EPEVTQTPSHQVTQMGQEVILRCVPISNHLYFYWYRQILGQKVEFLVSFYNNEISEKSEIFDDQFSVERPDGSNFTLKIRSTKLEDSAMYFCASSNRGGEKLFFGSGTQLSVL.

The CDR3 protein is CASSIYPLDEQYF. DNA of the CDR3: TGTGCCAGTAGTATATATCCTCTGGACGAGCAGTACTTC. This chain joins TRBV19 and TRBJ2-7; D is uncertain. The V end lost 2 bases, the J end lost 5 bases, and 10 bases lay between the germline ends. The CDR3 totals 13 residues. Germline V lookup: CDR1 LNHDA, CDR2 SQIVND (reference sequence). Full variable domain (missing parts from reference TRBV19 and TRBJ2-7): DGGITQSPKYLFRKEGQNVTLSCEQNLNHDAMYWYRQDPGQGLRLIYYSQIVNDFQKGDIAEGYSVSREKKESFPLTVTSAQKNPTAFYLCASSIYPLDEQYFGPGTRLTVT.

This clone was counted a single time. This chain's CDR3 is CASSSRGSGSTSYNEQFF. CDR3 nucleotides: TGTGCCAGCAGCTCCCGGGGTAGCGGGAGTACCTCCTACAATGAGCAGTTCTTC. The rearrangement links TRBV7-9 to TRBJ2-1; 9 nucleotides match TRBD2. This CDR3 is 18 amino acids long. The junction had 10 bases not matched to a gene; V was cut back by 4 bases and J by 0 bases. Germline CDR1 and CDR2: SEHNR and FQNEAQ (reference sequence).

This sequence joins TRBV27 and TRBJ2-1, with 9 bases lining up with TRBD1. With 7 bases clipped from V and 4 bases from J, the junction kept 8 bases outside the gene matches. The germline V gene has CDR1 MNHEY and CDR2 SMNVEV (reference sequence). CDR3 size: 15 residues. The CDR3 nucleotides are TGTGCCAGCAATAAGGGGACAGGGAATTACAATGAGCAGTTCTTC. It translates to CASNKGTGNYNEQFF.